The entry below gives a single T cell receptor (beta chain) sequence along with its context. The antigen remains undetermined. This record comes from a study of CD8 T cells in ankylosing spondylitis. General study findings and limits: A motif in TCR beta, a set of under ten highly homologous variants, appeared characteristic of ankylosing spondylitis blood.

TCRdb reprocessed the 5' RACE reads with MiXCR, giving one entry per CDR3 protein. The repertoire includes about 210,000 distinct CDR3 sequences, about 6.7% of them detected once, and over 12% sits in the top ten. Material: blood, either unsorted or a sorted T cell fraction (not recorded which). The source of this sequence is a male donor with ankylosing spondylitis.

The CDR3 is CASSLMRIPYEQYF. The CDR3 DNA reads as TGTGCCAGCAGCCTAATGAGGATCCCCTACGAGCAGTACTTC. This chain uses TRBV6-1 with TRBJ2-7, with D hard to call. The CDR3 is 14 amino acids. Germline CDR1 reads MNHNS; CDR2 reads SASEGT. The V and J ends lost 6 bases and 2 bases respectively, with 14 bases between them.